A single sample gave rise to the 15 T cell receptor beta chains below, sequenced in a study of blood T cell repertoires in COVID-19. Profiling relied on immunoSEQ multiplex PCR, and the TCRdb table lists in-frame clones only, not all of them. The table records roughly 120,000 clones, around nine tenths of them present only once. Sequencing was performed on peripheral blood. The receptors derive from a woman between 50 and 59 years old with acute or convalescent COVID-19.

This clone was found a few times. This sequence joins TRBV19 and TRBJ2-6; D perhaps matches TRBD2 (5 bases). CDR1 and CDR2 (germline): LNHDA, SQIVND (reference sequence). V was cut by 7 bases and J by 0 bases, with 10 bases left in between. This CDR3 is built from 15 residues. The CDR3 protein is CASTRGGSGANVLTF. For the CDR3, the DNA is TGTGCCAGTACCCGCGGAGGCTCTGGGGCCAACGTCCTGACTTTC.

The CDR3 spells CASSPGSSLEQYF. Here the CDR3 DNA reads TGTGCCAGCAGTCCCGGGTCCTCTCTCGAGCAGTACTTC. The chain uses TRBV6-5 and TRBJ2-7; D not certain. V lost 5 bases and J lost 6, with 14 bases in between. CDR1 is MNHEY, CDR2 SVGAGI, per germline. The CDR3 runs to 13 residues.

The chain employs TRBV7-9 and TRBJ2-7; TRBD1 matches at 10 bases. Germline trimming cut 5 bases from V and 7 bases from J; bases unmatched to any gene: 11. This CDR3 spans 15 amino acids. Germline CDR1 and CDR2: SEHNR and FQNEAQ (reference sequence). The CDR3, as DNA: TGTGCCAGCAGCCCCACCCGACAGGGGGCGGGGGAGCAGTACTTC. This gives the protein CASSPTRQGAGEQYF.

This rearrangement joins TRBV15 to TRBJ2-1, with TRBD2 matching 7 bases. This CDR3 has 17 residues. The V gene's germline CDR1 is LNHNV and CDR2 YYDKDF (reference sequence). The V and J ends lost 0 bases and 5 bases, in that order; junction bases with no gene match: 10. The CDR3 region is CATSRDLGRETHNEQFF. The CDR3 region has the DNA TGTGCCACCAGCAGAGATTTAGGGCGGGAGACCCACAATGAGCAGTTCTTC.

The rearrangement uses TRBV12-3 or TRBV12-4 and TRBJ2-7; no definite D call. The germline V and J ends were trimmed by 3 bases and 5 bases, with 11 bases remaining between them. This CDR3 is built from 13 residues. In nucleotides, the CDR3 is TGTGCCAGCAGTTTGAGAGGTATCCACGAGCAGTACTTC. Residues: CASSLRGIHEQYF.

This chain joins TRBV7-2 and TRBJ2-2; 9 nucleotides match TRBD2. The CDR3 totals 16 residues. Trimming took 1 base from V and 0 from J; bases not matched to a gene: 0. Germline CDR1 reads SGHTA; CDR2 reads FQGNSA. The chain's CDR3 is CASSLVAGANTGELFF. Here the CDR3 DNA reads TGTGCCAGCAGCTTAGTAGCGGGAGCGAACACCGGGGAGCTGTTTTTT.

The chain combines TRBV27 with TRBJ1-5, with unresolved D. CDR3 length: 13 amino acids. CDR1 is MNHEY and CDR2 is SMNVEV in the germline V gene (reference sequence). Trimming took off 2 bases at V and 11 bases at J, with 13 bases between the two ends. CDR3 sequence reads: CASSLGPTGTQHF. The CDR3 nucleotides read TGTGCCAGCAGTTTAGGACCGACGGGGACCCAGCATTTT.

This chain joins TRBV6-5 and TRBJ1-4; the D gene is possibly TRBD1 (6 bases). Per the germline V gene, CDR1 is MNHEY and CDR2 is SVGAGI. With 6 bases removed from V and 7 bases from J, the gap between germline ends came to 18 bases. The length of the CDR3 is 15 residues. This chain's CDR3 is CASSIVGRDTEKLFF. The CDR3, as DNA: TGTGCCAGCAGCATAGTGGGCCGGGACACTGAAAAACTGTTTTTT.

The chain combines TRBV2 with TRBJ2-1, with 7 bases fitting TRBD2. This CDR3 has 16 amino acids. The V gene end was trimmed by 4 bases and the J gene end by 2 bases; junction bases not matched to a gene: 8. From germline, CDR1 is SNHLY and CDR2 FYNNEI. The CDR3 sequence: CASSVASGLTYNEQFF. The CDR3 coding sequence is TGTGCCAGCAGTGTCGCTAGCGGCCTTACCTACAATGAGCAGTTCTTC.

This chain joins TRBV5-6 and TRBJ2-1; no clear D. The germline CDR1 and CDR2 sequences are SGHDT and YYEEEE. CDR3 size: 16 residues. Trimming shortened V by 0 bases and J by 0 bases, and 10 bases separated the two germline ends. CDR3 bases: TGTGCCAGCAGCTTGGTCAGGAAGAGCTCCTACAATGAGCAGTTCTTC. Its translation is CASSLVRKSSYNEQFF.

The chain recombines TRBV19 with TRBJ2-5, with 7 positions matching TRBD1. The CDR3 runs 15 residues. Germline trimming cut 6 bases from V and 2 bases from J; bases unmatched to any gene: 9. CDR1 and CDR2 (germline): LNHDA, SQIVND (reference sequence). The CDR3 loop is CASSTWDSWQETQYF. The DNA of the CDR3 is TGTGCCAGTAGCACCTGGGACAGCTGGCAAGAGACCCAGTACTTC. Using reference TRBV19 and TRBJ2-5 for the parts outside the CDR3, the full variable domain is DGGITQSPKYLFRKEGQNVTLSCEQNLNHDAMYWYRQDPGQGLRLIYYSQIVNDFQKGDIAEGYSVSREKKESFPLTVTSAQKNPTAFYLCASSTWDSWQETQYFGPGTRLLVL.

This chain connects TRBV6-6 to TRBJ2-7; 8 bases are shared with TRBD1. Trimming at V came to 2 bases and at J to 6 bases, leaving 9 bases not matched to a gene. Germline values: CDR1 MNHNY, CDR2 SVGAGI (reference sequence). The CDR3 is 15 residues long. CDR3 nucleotides: TGTGCCAGCAGTTACGGTGGGACAGGAGGAAGCGAGCAGTACTTC. It is translated as CASSYGGTGGSEQYF.

This clone was picked up one time. The chain has TRBV27 and TRBJ2-1, with TRBD1 matching over 8 bases. The CDR3 runs 16 residues. V gave up 2 bases and J gave up 7 bases; unmatched junction bases: 10. Per the germline V gene, CDR1 is MNHEY and CDR2 is SMNVEV (reference sequence). CDR3 protein: CASSLRAGQVSNEQFF. The CDR3 DNA sequence: TGTGCCAGCAGTTTACGGGCGGGACAGGTCTCAAATGAGCAGTTCTTC.

The chain is built from TRBV6-6 and TRBJ1-1; the D is unclear. Germline CDR1 MNHNY, CDR2 SVGAGI (reference sequence). CDR3 length: 15 amino acids. V was cut by 6 bases and J by 5 bases, with 19 bases left in between. CDR3 sequence (DNA): TGTGCCAGCAGCGACGGGTCCCTACTTGCTACTGAAGCTTTCTTT. This codes for CASSDGSLLATEAFF.

The chain employs TRBV19 and TRBJ2-6; TRBD1 matches 9 bases. The germline CDR1 and CDR2 sequences are LNHDA and SQIVND (reference sequence). The V and J ends lost 7 bases and 4 bases, in that order; junction bases with no gene match: 8. This CDR3 is 16 amino acids long. The CDR3 sequence: CASTTGGARGANVLTF. The CDR3 nucleotides are TGTGCCAGTACAACAGGGGGCGCGAGGGGGGCCAACGTCCTGACTTTC.